The rows below give T cell receptor beta chains drawn from one sample of a study of T cells in Graves' hyperthyroidism and ophthalmopathy. TCRdb ran MiXCR on the multiplex PCR reads and lists one entry per CDR3 protein. The data contain approximately 600,000 distinct CDR3 sequences, over 11% of them singletons. Sequencing used blood. These receptor sequences come from a woman aged 25 to 39 with Graves' hyperthyroidism that later progressed to Graves' ophthalmopathy. Both conserved end residues are part of each CDR3. The D gene is left open where the match is weak. For some rows the clone size is stated as once, few or many, or as a class when expanded; others skip it.

cdr3_nt,cdr3_aa,v_call,clone_size,d_call,j_call
TGTGCCAGCAGTTTTGGAAACGAGCAGTACTTC,CASSFGNEQYF,TRBV27,few,-,TRBJ2-7
TGCAGTGTCACACCTCCCCAGGGGAACACTGAAGCTTTCTTT,CSVTPPQGNTEAFF,TRBV20-1,few,-,TRBJ1-1
TGTGCCAGCAGCCAAGGGACTCCGGCATTGGGGACCCTCCACTTT,CASSQGTPALGTLHF,TRBV28,many,-,TRBJ1-6
TGTGCCAGCTCGGAAAGGGAGGGCTCTGGAAACACCATATATTTT,CASSEREGSGNTIYF,TRBV18,few,-,TRBJ1-3
TGTGCCAACACCCCGAGGGGGGACGAGCAGTACTTC,CANTPRGDEQYF,TRBV6-1,-,-,TRBJ2-7
TGTGCCAGCAGTTTCGAGCTAGCCAAAAACATTCAGTACTTC,CASSFELAKNIQYF,TRBV12-3/TRBV12-4,many,-,TRBJ2-4
TGTGCCAGCAGCTCAATCGGCTGGGGGATGGTAGATTCTAATGAAAAACTGTTTTTT,CASSSIGWGMVDSNEKLFF,TRBV5-6,-,-,TRBJ1-4
TGCAGTGCTATGACAGGGGATAATTCACCCCTCCACTTT,CSAMTGDNSPLHF,TRBV20-1,many,TRBD1,TRBJ1-6
TGCGCCAGCAGCCCCCGGGTCAGCCCAGGGAATGAGCAGTTCTTC,CASSPRVSPGNEQFF,TRBV5-1,many,-,TRBJ2-1
TGCGCCAGCAGCTTGAGACCCGCCTCGAACACCGGGGAGCTGTTTTTT,CASSLRPASNTGELFF,TRBV5-1,-,-,TRBJ2-2
TGCGCCAGCAGCCTTTTACAGGGTGGTGAGCATCAGCCCCAGCATTTT,CASSLLQGGEHQPQHF,TRBV4-1,-,-,TRBJ1-5
TGTGCCAGCAGCCCCAACCGACAGGGTACTGGAAACACCATATATTTT,CASSPNRQGTGNTIYF,TRBV7-9,-,TRBD1,TRBJ1-3
TGTGCCAGTAGTATTACCGGGACGCAGCAGTTCTTC,CASSITGTQQFF,TRBV19,few,-,TRBJ2-1
TGTGCCAGCAGCTTAGTACCGACTACCTATGGCTACACCTTC,CASSLVPTTYGYTF,TRBV7-9,-,-,TRBJ1-2
TGTGCCAGCAGCTTAGATTTACCTGAAGCTTTCTTT,CASSLDLPEAFF,TRBV7-9,few,-,TRBJ1-1
TGTGCCAGTAACCCCCTCGTGGGCCGGACTGAAGCTTTCTTT,CASNPLVGRTEAFF,TRBV19,many,-,TRBJ1-1
TGTGCTAGTGGTTCCCCGTCCGGGACAGCCCTCGAGCAGTACTTC,CASGSPSGTALEQYF,TRBV12-5,-,TRBD1,TRBJ2-7
TGCAGTGCTATCTCGGGGGTTACCTACGAGCAGTACTTC,CSAISGVTYEQYF,TRBV20-1,few,-,TRBJ2-7
TGTGCCAGCAGCTTACTGGGAAAGAGCTATGGCTACACCTTC,CASSLLGKSYGYTF,TRBV7-9,-,-,TRBJ1-2
TGTGCCAGCAGTTTTACGGGACAGGGATTAGGTGGAAAACTGTTTTTT,CASSFTGQGLGGKLFF,TRBV27,many,TRBD1,TRBJ1-4
TGTGCCAGCAGTTACACGATTAGAGAGCCCCAGCATTTT,CASSYTIREPQHF,TRBV6-5,many,-,TRBJ1-5
TGTGCCAGCAGTTTCCGACTAGCGGGAGTCCACGGGGAGCTGTTTTTT,CASSFRLAGVHGELFF,TRBV28,-,TRBD2,TRBJ2-2